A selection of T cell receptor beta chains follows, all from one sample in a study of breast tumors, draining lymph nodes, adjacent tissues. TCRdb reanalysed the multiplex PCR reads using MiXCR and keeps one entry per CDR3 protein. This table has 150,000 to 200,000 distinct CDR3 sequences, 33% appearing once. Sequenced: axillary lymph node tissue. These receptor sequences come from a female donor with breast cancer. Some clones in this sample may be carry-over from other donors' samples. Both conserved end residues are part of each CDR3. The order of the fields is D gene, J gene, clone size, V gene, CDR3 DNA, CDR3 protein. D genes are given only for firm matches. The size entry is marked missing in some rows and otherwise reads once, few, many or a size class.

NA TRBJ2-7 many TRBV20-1 TGCAGTGCTAGACCTTACATCCCCATCGGGACCGCCGCCTACGAGCAGTACTTC CSARPYIPIGTAAYEQYF
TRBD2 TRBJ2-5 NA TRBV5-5 TGTGCCAGCAGCCGGGGGGGGGCGGACGGAGAGACCCAGTACTTC CASSRGGADGETQYF
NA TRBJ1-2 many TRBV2 TGTGCCAGCAGGTCGGGCTCGGCCTTTGGCTACACCTTC CASRSGSAFGYTF
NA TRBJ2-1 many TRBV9 TGTGCCAGCAGCGCGCGATGGGGTGGGAGTGAGGTCAATGAGCAGTTCTTC CASSARWGGSEVNEQFF
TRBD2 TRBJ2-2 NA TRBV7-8 TGTGCCAGCAGCCCCCGGACTAGCGGAAGCGGGGAGCTGTTTTTT CASSPRTSGSGELFF
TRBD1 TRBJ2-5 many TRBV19 TGTGCCAGTAGTATCGGAGGGTGGAGGACAGGGGAGACCCAGTACTTC CASSIGGWRTGETQYF
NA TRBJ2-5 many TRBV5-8 TGTGCCAGCAGCTTTGGAGGGATCGAGACCCAGTACTTC CASSFGGIETQYF
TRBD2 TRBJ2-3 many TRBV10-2 TGCGCCAGCAGTGGAGCGGGGGCACCAGATACGCAGTATTTT CASSGAGAPDTQYF
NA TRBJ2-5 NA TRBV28 TGTGCCAGCAGCCCCAGGGGTTACTTTGAAGAGACCCAGTACTTC CASSPRGYFEETQYF
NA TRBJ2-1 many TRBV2 TGTGCCAGCAGTGACTACAATGAGCAGTTCTTC CASSDYNEQFF
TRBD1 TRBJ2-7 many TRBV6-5 TGTGCCAGCAGTTACTCGCCCCCGGGACAGGGGGGCGAGCAGTACTTC CASSYSPPGQGGEQYF
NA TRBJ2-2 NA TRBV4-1 TGCGCCGGCAGCCAAGATCGGAGGTCCGGGGAGCTGTTTTTT CAGSQDRRSGELFF
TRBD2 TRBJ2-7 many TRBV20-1 TGCAGTGCTAGAACGGGAAACGGGGGGGAGCAGTACTTC CSARTGNGGEQYF
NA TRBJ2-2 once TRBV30 TGTGCCTGGAGGGGCGGGAACACCGGGGAGCTGTTTTTT CAWRGGNTGELFF
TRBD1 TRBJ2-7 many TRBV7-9 TGTGCCAGCAGCTTAGCAGGACAGGTTTCCTACGAGCAGTACTTC CASSLAGQVSYEQYF
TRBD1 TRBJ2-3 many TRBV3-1 TGTGCCAGCAGCCAGGGCAGGGGGCCAGATACGCAGTATTTT CASSQGRGPDTQYF
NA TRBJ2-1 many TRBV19 TGTGCCAGTAGTCGGGGGAAGTACAATGAGCAGTTCTTC CASSRGKYNEQFF
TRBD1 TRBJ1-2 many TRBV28 TGTGCCAGCAGGGAAACAGGGGGCTATGGCTACACCTTC CASRETGGYGYTF
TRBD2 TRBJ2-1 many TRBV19 TGTGCCAGTAGGGGCGGGAGAGTTAATGAGCAGTTCTTC CASRGGRVNEQFF
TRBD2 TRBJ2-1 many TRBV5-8 TGTGCCAGCAGCTTGTTGGGACTAGCGGCTCCGACGAATGAGCAGTTCTTC CASSLLGLAAPTNEQFF
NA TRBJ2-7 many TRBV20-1 TGCAGTGCTAGAGATGGCCGACGTCTTTACGAGCAGTACTTC CSARDGRRLYEQYF
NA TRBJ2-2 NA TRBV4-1 NA CASSQGQAVIYEQYFGGELFF
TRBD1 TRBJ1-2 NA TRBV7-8 TGTGCCAGCAGCTTGACAGGGCGGAACTATGGCTACACCTTC CASSLTGRNYGYTF
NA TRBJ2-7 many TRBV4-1 TGCGCCAGCAGCCACCTGGGGGACTACGAGCAGTACTTC CASSHLGDYEQYF
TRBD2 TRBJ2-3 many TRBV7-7 TGTGCTAGCAGCTTAGCCGCGGGGGGCACAGATACGCAGTATTTT CASSLAAGGTDTQYF
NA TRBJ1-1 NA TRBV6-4 TGTGCCAGCAGTGAAACTCCATTCACTGAAGCTTTCTTT CASSETPFTEAFF
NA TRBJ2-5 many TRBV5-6 TGTGCCAGCAGCTTTCGCGGGACAGCCCGAGAGACCCAGTACTTC CASSFRGTARETQYF
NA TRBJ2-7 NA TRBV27 TGTGCTACCCAGAAGTTCGGGGAGACGGGCGGGCAGTACTTC CATQKFGETGGQYF
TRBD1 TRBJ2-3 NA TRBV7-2 TGTGCCAGCAGCGTGCCGGACAGGACCCCGGATACGCAGTATTTT CASSVPDRTPDTQYF
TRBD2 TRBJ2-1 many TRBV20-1 TGCAGTGCCTTAACTAGCGGACTCTACAATGAGCAGTTCTTC CSALTSGLYNEQFF
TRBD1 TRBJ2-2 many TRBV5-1 TGCGCCAGCCTACAGGGGGCTAGCACCGGGGAGCTGTTTTTT CASLQGASTGELFF
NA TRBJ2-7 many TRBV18 TGTGCCAGCTCACCCCAGGGGGGCTACGAGCAGTACTTC CASSPQGGYEQYF
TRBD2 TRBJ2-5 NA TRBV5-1 TGCGCCAGCGGACTAGCGGGGGGCGTAGAGACCCAGTACTTC CASGLAGGVETQYF
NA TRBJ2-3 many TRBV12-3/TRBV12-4 TGTGCCAGCAGTCATTCGGTCCAACCCACAGATACGCAGTATTTT CASSHSVQPTDTQYF
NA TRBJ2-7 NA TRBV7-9 TGTGCCAGCAGCTTAGGCGCTGGAGGGCTGAGCCCCCTCGGGCAGTATTTC CASSLGAGGLSPLGQYF
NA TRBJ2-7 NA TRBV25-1 TGTGCCAGCAGTGGGCGACTGGTCCCCTACGAGCAGTACTTC CASSGRLVPYEQYF
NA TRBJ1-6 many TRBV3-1 TGTGCCAGCAGCCAGGGAGGGAATTCACCCCTCCACTTT CASSQGGNSPLHF
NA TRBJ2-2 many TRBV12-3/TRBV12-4 TGTGCCAGCAGTTTGGAGAACACCGGGGAGCTGTTTTTT CASSLENTGELFF
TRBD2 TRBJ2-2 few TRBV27 TGTGCCAGCAGTGGACTAGCGGGGGGGGGTTCCGGGGAGCTGTTTTTT CASSGLAGGGSGELFF
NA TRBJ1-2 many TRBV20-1 TGCAGTGCCGGAGGGGGGTTCGACGAGAACCGGAATGGCTACACCTTC CSAGGGFDENRNGYTF
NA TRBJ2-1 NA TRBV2 TGTGCCAGCCGGGACACGCAGTTCTTC CASRDTQFF
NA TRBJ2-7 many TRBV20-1 TGCAGTGCTACCTCTTCCTCCTACGAGCAGTACTTC CSATSSSYEQYF
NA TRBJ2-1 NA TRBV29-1 TGCAGCCAAGTAACCTACAATGAGCAGTTCTTC CSQVTYNEQFF
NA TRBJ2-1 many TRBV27 TGTGCCAGCAGCCCGCGCCCAGAAGGCTCCAATGAGCAGTTCTTC CASSPRPEGSNEQFF
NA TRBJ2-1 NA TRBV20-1 TGCAGTGCTAACCCAACGGGGAGGAGACCCTCACGGATCGAGCAGTTCTTC CSANPTGRRPSRIEQFF
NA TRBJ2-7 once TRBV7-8 TGTGCCAGCAGCCGCCAGAGGGGGACAAACTACGAGCAGTACTTC CASSRQRGTNYEQYF
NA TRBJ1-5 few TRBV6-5 TGTGCCAGCAGTCACTCGGGGGGACGGGGAAGCAATCAGCCCCAGCATTTT CASSHSGGRGSNQPQHF
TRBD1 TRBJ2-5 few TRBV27 TGTGCCAGCAGCCTCACCGGGACAGGGGGCTTTGAGACCCAGTACTTC CASSLTGTGGFETQYF
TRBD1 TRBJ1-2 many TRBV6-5 TGTGCCAGCAGCTCCCCAGACAGGGGAAACTATGGCTACACCTTC CASSSPDRGNYGYTF
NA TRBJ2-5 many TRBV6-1 TGTGCCAGCAGTGACAACAGGAGGGAATTC CASSDNRREF
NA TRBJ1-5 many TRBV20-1 TGCAGTGCTAGAACAGGGACTAACCCCAATCAGCCCCAGCATTTT CSARTGTNPNQPQHF
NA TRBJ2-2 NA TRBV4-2 TGTGCCAGCAGCCAAGGACCCACAAGCGCCGGGGAGCTGTTTTTT CASSQGPTSAGELFF
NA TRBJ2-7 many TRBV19 TGTGCCAGTAGTTACTCGGACAGCTACTACGAGCAGTACTTC CASSYSDSYYEQYF
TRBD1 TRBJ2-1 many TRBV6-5 TGTGCCAGCAGGGCAGACAGGGGGTCCTACAATGAGCAGTTCTTC CASRADRGSYNEQFF
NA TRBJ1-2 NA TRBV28 TGTGCCAGCAGTCTCCTTCGACAGAGTCCCTATGGCTACACCTTC CASSLLRQSPYGYTF
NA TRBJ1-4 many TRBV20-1 TGCAGTGCTAGAGATGGGAGAGGGCATGAAAAACTGTTTTTT CSARDGRGHEKLFF
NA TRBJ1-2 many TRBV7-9 TGTGCCAGCAGCTTAACGGGGGCGTTGAACTATGGCTACACCTTC CASSLTGALNYGYTF
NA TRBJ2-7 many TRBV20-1 TGCAGTGCTAGAGATCGGGGGGCGGTCCTCTACGAGCAGTACTTC CSARDRGAVLYEQYF